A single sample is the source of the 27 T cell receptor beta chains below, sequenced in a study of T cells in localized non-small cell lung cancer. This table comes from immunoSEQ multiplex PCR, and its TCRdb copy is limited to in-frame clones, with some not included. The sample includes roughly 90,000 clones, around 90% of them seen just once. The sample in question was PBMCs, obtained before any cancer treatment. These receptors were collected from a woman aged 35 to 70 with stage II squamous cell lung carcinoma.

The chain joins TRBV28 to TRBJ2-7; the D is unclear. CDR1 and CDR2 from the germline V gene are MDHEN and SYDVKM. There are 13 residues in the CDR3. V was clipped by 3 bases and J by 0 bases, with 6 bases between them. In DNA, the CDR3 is TGTGCCAGCAGTTTGAGGCTCTCCTACGAGCAGTACTTC. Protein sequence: CASSLRLSYEQYF.

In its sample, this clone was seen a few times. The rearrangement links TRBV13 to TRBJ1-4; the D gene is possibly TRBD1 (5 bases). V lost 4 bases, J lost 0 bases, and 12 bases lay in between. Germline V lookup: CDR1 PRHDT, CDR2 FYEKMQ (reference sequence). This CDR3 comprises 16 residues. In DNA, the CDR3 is TGTGCCAGCAGCTCCACGAGGGGAGCAACTAATGAAAAACTGTTTTTT. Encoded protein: CASSSTRGATNEKLFF.

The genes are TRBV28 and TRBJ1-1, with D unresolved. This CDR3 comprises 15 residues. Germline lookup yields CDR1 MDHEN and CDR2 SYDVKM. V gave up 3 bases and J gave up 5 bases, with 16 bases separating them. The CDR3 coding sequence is TGTGCCAGCAGTTTCTCAATACCGGGGAAAACTGAAGCTTTCTTT. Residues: CASSFSIPGKTEAFF.

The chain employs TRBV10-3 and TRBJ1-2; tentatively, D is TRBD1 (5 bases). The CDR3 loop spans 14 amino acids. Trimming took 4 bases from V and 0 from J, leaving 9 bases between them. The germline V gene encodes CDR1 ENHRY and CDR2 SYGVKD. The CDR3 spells CAISGGSANYGYTF. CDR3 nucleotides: TGTGCCATCAGTGGGGGCAGCGCTAACTATGGCTACACCTTC.

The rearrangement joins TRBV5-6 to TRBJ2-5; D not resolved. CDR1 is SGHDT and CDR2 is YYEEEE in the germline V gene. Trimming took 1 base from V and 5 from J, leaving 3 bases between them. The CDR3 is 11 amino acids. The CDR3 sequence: CASSLRETQYF. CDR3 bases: TGTGCCAGCAGCTTGAGGGAGACCCAGTACTTC. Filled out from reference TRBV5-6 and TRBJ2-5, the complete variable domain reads DAGVTQSPTHLIKTRGQQVTLRCSPKSGHDTVSWYQQALGQGPQFIFQYYEEEERQRGNFPDRFSGHQFPNYSSELNVNALLLGDSALYLCASSLRETQYFGPGTRLLVL.

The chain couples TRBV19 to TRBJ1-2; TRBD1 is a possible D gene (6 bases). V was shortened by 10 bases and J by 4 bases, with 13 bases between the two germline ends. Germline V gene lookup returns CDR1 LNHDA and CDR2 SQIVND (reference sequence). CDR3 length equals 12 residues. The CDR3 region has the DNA TGTGCCACCCAAGACAGGTTCTATGGCTACACCTTC. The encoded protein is CATQDRFYGYTF.

The CDR3 region is CASSSGGRVPAFF. For the CDR3, the DNA is TGCGCCAGCAGTTCAGGGGGCCGTGTACCAGCTTTCTTT. The V and J genes are TRBV10-1 and TRBJ1-1; 8 bases map to TRBD1. From germline, CDR1 is WNHNN and CDR2 SYGVQD (reference sequence). Losses at the gene ends were 5 bases for V and 10 bases for J; bases not matched to a gene: 9. This CDR3 is built from 13 residues.

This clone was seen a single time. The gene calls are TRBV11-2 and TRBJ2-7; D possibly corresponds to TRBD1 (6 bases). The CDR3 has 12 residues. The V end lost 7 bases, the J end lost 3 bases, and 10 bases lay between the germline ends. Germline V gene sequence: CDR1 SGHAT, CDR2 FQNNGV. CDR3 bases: TGTGCCAGCATGGGGGACAACTACGAGCAGTACTTC. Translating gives CASMGDNYEQYF.

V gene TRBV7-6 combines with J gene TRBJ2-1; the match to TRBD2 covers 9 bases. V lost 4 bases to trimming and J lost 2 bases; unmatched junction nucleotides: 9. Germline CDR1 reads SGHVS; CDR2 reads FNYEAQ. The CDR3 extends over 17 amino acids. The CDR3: CASSSRLAGETYNEQFF. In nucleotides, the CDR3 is TGTGCCAGCAGCTCGAGATTAGCGGGAGAGACCTACAATGAGCAGTTCTTC.

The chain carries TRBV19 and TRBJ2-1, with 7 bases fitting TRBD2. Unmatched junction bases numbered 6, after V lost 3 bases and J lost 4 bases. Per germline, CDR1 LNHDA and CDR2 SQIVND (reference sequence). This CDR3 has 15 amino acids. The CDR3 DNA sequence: TGTGCCAGTAGTATCCCCCTGGGGGGGTACAATGAGCAGTTCTTC. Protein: CASSIPLGGYNEQFF.

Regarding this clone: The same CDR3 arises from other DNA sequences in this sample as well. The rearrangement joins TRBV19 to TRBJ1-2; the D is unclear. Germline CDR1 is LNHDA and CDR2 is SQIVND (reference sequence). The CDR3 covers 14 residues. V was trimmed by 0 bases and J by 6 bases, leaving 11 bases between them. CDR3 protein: CASSIDGPTNGYTF. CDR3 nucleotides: TGTGCCAGTAGTATAGATGGACCCACGAATGGCTACACCTTC.

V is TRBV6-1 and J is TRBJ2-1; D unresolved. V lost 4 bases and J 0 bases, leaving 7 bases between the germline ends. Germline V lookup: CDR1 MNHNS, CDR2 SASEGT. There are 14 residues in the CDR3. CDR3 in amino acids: CASSVDRSYNEQFF. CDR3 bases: TGTGCCAGCAGTGTGGACCGCTCCTACAATGAGCAGTTCTTC.

The CDR3 coding sequence is TGCAGTGCACGGACCCTCTACGAGCAGTACTTC. Amino acids: CSARTLYEQYF. The genes are TRBV20-1 and TRBJ2-7; D is unresolved. The CDR3 runs 11 residues. Trimming shortened V by 6 bases and J by 3 bases, and 9 bases separated the two germline ends. Germline lookup yields CDR1 DFQATT and CDR2 SNEGSKA (reference sequence).

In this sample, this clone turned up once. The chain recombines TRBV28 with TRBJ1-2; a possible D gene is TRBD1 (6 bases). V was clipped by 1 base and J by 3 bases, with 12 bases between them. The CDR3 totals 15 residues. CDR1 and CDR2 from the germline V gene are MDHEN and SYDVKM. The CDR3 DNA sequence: TGTGCCAGCAGTTTATCGGACAGACCAGACTATGGCTACACCTTC. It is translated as CASSLSDRPDYGYTF.

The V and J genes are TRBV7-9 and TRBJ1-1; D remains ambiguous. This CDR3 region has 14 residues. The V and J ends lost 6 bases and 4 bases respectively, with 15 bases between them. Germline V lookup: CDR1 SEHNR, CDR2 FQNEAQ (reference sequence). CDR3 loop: CASRPKGISTEAFF. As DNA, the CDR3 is TGTGCCAGCAGACCTAAAGGGATCTCCACTGAAGCTTTCTTT.

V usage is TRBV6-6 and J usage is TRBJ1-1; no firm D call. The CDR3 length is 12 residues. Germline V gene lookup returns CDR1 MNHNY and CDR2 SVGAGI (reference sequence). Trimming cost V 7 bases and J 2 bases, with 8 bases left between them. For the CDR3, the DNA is TGTGCCAGCACCGACACCAACACTGAAGCTTTCTTT. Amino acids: CASTDTNTEAFF.

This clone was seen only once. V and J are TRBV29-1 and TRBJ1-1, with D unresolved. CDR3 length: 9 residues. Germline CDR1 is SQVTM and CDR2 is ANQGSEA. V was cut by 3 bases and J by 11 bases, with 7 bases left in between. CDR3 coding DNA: TGCAGCGTTGATGGGTGGGCTTTCTTT. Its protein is CSVDGWAFF.

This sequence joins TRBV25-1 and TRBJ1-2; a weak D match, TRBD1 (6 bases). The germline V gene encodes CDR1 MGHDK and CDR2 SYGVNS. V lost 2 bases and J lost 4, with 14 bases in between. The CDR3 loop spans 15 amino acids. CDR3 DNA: TGTGCCAGCAGTGAACAGCGCCCGGACAGCTATGGCTACACCTTC. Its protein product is CASSEQRPDSYGYTF.

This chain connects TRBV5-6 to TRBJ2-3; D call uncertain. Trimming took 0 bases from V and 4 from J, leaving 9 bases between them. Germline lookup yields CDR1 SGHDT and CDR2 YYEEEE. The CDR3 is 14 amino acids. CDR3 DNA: TGTGCCAGCAGCTTGGGTAAGGGTCCAGATACGCAGTATTTT. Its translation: CASSLGKGPDTQYF.

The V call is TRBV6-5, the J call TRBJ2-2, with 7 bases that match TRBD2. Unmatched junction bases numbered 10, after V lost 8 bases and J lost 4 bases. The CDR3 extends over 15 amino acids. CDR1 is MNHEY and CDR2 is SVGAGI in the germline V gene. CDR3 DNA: TGTGCCAGCGCCACCCAGGGAGGGGCCACCGGGGAGCTGTTTTTT. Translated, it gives CASATQGGATGELFF.

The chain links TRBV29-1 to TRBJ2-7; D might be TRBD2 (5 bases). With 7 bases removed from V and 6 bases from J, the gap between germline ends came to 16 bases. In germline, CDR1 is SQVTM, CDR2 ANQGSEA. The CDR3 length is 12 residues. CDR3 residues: CSAGRDLGEQYF. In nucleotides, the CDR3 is TGCAGCGCCGGACGGGATCTGGGCGAGCAGTACTTC.

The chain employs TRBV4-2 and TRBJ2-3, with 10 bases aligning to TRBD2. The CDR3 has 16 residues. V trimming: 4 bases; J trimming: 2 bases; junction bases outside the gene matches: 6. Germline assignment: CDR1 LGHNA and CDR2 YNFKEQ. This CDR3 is CASSRLAGAVTDTQYF. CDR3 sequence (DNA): TGTGCCAGCAGCCGCCTAGCGGGGGCCGTCACAGATACGCAGTATTTT.

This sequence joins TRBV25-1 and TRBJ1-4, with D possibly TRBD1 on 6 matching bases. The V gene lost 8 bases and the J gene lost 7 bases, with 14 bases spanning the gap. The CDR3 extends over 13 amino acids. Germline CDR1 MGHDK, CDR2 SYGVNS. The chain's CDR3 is CASARGGGEKLFF. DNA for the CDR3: TGTGCCAGCGCCCGGGGGGGCGGTGAAAAACTGTTTTTT. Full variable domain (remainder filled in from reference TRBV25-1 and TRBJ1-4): EADIYQTPRYLVIGTGKKITLECSQTMGHDKMYWYQQDPGMELHLIHYSYGVNSTEKGDLSSESTVSRIRTEHFPLTLESARPSHTSQYLCASARGGGEKLFFGSGTQLSVL.

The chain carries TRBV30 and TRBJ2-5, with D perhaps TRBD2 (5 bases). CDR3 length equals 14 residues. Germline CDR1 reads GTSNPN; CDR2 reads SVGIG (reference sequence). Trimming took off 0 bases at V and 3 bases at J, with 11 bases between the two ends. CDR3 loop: CAWSVEDSKETQYF. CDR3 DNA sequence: TGTGCCTGGAGTGTCGAGGACTCGAAAGAGACCCAGTACTTC.

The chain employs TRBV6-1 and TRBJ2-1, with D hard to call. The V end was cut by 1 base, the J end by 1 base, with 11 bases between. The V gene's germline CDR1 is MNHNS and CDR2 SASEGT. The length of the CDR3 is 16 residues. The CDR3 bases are TGTGCCAGCAGTGAAGAGGACGGATTTTCCTACAATGAGCAGTTCTTC. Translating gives CASSEEDGFSYNEQFF.

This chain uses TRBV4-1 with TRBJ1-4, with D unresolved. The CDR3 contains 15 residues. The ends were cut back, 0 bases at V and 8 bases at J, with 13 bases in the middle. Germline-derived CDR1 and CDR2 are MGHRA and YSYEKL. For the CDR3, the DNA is TGCGCCAGCAGCCAAGATCTGGCGCCTTACGAAAAACTGTTTTTT. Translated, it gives CASSQDLAPYEKLFF.

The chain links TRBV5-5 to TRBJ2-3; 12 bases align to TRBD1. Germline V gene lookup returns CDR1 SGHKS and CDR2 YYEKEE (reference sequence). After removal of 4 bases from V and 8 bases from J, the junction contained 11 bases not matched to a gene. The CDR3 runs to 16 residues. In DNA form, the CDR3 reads TGTGCCAGCAGCCAGTCGGTGGGACAGGGGGCGGGTACGCAGTATTTT. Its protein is CASSQSVGQGAGTQYF.